This T cell receptor (beta chain) was sequenced during a study of early T cells in non-severe SARS-CoV-2 infection. Study-wide background: Alpha and beta chains were unpaired, from unsorted whole-blood bulk RNA.

This CDR3 contains 13 residues. Germline CDR1 SQVTM, CDR2 ANQGSEA. V shed 2 bases and J shed 7 bases, with 12 bases lying between them. Attachment of unique molecular identifiers to individual cDNA molecules was performed. TCRdb re-analysed the 5' RACE reads in MiXCR, keeping a single row per CDR3 protein. Among tens of thousands of distinct CDR3 sequences listed, approximately 13% were seen once. The chain links TRBV29-1 to TRBJ2-1, with no clear D. This clonotype was obtained from an adult who was a healthcare worker with PCR-confirmed SARS-CoV-2 infection or an uninfected control (not recorded which). The sample here was whole blood, taken at baseline. The CDR3: CSVEPPRYNEQFF. The DNA for the CDR3 is TGCAGCGTTGAACCCCCCCGTTATAATGAGCAGTTCTTC.